This TCR beta chain appears in the sequencing data of a study of T cell repertoires in cytomegalovirus infection. About the study: HLA-C-restricted CMV epitopes, recently identified, and well-studied HLA-B-restricted ones were used by the study. TCR beta signatures that were public indicated CMV infection and matching HLA type.

A note on this clonotype: Its matching antigen is unknown.

TCRdb ran MiXCR on the reads and lists one entry per CDR3 protein. The sample holds about 310,000 distinct CDR3 sequences, just under 25% seen once. The CDR3 runs 15 residues. The V gene's germline CDR1 is SGHTA and CDR2 FQGNSA. Trimming pared 0 bases from V and 8 bases from J, leaving 16 bases between. Overall study findings and caveats: Carriers of CMV and the relevant HLA type were discriminated by public TCR beta frequency. CMV-specific HLA-C-restricted TCR beta clonotypes dominated the ex vivo response.

The specimen comprised cultured PBMCs, sampled from culture after CMV antigen stimulation. The gene calls are TRBV7-2 and TRBJ1-2, with a tentative D call TRBD1 (5 bases). The sequence was collected from a human donor in good health (CMV status not recorded). Some clones in this sample may be carry-over from other donors' samples. Here the CDR3 reads CASSLAVGETEGYTF. The DNA of the CDR3 is TGTGCCAGCAGCTTAGCGGTGGGGGAGACGGAGGGCTACACCTTC.